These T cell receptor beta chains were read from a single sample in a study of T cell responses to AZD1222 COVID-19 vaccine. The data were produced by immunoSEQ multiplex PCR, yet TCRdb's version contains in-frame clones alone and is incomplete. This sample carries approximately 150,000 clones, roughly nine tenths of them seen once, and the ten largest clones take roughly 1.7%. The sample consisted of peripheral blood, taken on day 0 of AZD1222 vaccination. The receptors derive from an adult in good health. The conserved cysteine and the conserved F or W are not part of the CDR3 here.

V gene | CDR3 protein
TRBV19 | ASSVGQGYRYPYRETEAF
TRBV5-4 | ASSRRGLGYGYT
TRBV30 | AWTNTGAKGYT
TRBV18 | ASSPGLGVQDGYT
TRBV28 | ASRDGGLFYGYT
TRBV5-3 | ARSLALGSGCYGYT
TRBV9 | ASTRGTGDIQY
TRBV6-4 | ASSVLARESYEQY
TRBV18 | ASSPGSNQPQH
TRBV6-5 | ASTAATGELF
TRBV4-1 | ASSPGQGKGSSGNTIY
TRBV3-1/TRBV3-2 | ASSQALRLAGVAGELF
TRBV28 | ASSLRARGYT
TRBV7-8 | ASSQPQSNQPQH
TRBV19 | ATIQGHPESSGYT
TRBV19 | ASSTGQGLFSEQY
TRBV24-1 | ATSDAIGGGTDTQY
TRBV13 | ASSEQGARNEKLF
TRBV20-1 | SEGGDHGYT
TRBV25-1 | ASSDLASGTIYNEQF
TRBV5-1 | ASSLDPQMNTEAF
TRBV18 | ASSRTPGQSTTGNTIY
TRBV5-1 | ASSLAGGYTEAF
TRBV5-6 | ASSSGPLRGNTIY
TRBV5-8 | ASSLTGFKPQH
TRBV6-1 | ASSEVSGYT
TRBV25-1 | ASSEFPTGGDNTEAF
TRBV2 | ARGQEYNEQF
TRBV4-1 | ASSQAGTGYYEQY
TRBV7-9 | ASRHRAANTEAF
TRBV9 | ASSVALGTDTQY
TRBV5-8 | ASSKGTGPFATNEKLF
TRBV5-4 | ASSLGGDSTEAF
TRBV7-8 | ASSSSRERAGYT
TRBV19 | ASSTDPGTVPYWGNEKLF
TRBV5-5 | ASSFGQQNGYT
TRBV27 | ASRPTGVYGYT
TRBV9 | ASSAAKGYGYT
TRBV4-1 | ASSQDIAGGLEETQY
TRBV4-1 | ASSQGGGSANEKLF
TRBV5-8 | ASSLGSGSRTYEQY
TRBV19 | ASSIIASMNTEAF
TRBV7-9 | ASPQNPGGTYNEQF
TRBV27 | ASSLSGPGGTEAF
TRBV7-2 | ASSLVGQGKSEAF
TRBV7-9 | AGTKDSDENEKLF
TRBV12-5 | ASSWGLQAQY
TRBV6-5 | ASRDRGDGYT
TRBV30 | ACSNWDRGEDTIY
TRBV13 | ASSSPRGYPNTDTQY
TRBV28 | ASRYTGAVRGYT
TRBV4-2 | ASSPLHSGVRNEQY